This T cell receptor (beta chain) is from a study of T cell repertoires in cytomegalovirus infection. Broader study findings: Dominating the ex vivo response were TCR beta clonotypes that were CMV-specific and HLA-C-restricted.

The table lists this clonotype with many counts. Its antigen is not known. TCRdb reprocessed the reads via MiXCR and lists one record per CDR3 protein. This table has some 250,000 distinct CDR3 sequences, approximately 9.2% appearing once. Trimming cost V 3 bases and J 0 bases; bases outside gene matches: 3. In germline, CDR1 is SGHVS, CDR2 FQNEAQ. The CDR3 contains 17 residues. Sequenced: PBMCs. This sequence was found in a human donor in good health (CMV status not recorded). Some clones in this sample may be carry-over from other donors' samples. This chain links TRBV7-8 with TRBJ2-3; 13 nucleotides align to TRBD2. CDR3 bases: TGTGCCAGCAGCTTGGGACTAGCGGGGCCAAGCACAGATACGCAGTATTTT. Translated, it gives CASSLGLAGPSTDTQYF.